The 9 T cell receptor beta chains below were found in one sample sequenced in a study of T cell responses to AZD1222 COVID-19 vaccine. Repertoires were generated with immunoSEQ multiplex PCR, while TCRdb's copy carries only in-frame clones and drops some. The sample has about 100,000 clones, 85% to 95% seen once. The starting material was peripheral blood, obtained on day 0 of AZD1222 vaccination. The receptors shown here come from an adult in good health.

The chain joins TRBV7-8 to TRBJ1-5; unclear D gene. This CDR3 is 16 amino acids long. The ends were cut back, 1 base at V and 6 bases at J, with 16 bases in the middle. In germline, CDR1 is SGHVS, CDR2 FQNEAQ. The CDR3 DNA reads TGTGCCAGCAGCTTAGACATACGGGGAATGGGTCAGCCCCAGCATTTT. Its translation is CASSLDIRGMGQPQHF.

This chain joins TRBV28 and TRBJ1-5; TRBD1 matches 9 bases. With V trimmed by 4 bases and J by 1 base, 8 bases remained unmatched. The CDR3 has 17 amino acids. Germline loops: CDR1 MDHEN, CDR2 SYDVKM. CDR3 sequence: CASSSPTGGGSNQPQHF. The CDR3, as DNA: TGTGCCAGCAGTTCCCCTACAGGGGGCGGGAGCAATCAGCCCCAGCATTTT. Drawing the rest from reference TRBV28 and TRBJ1-5, the complete variable domain is DVKVTQSSRYLVKRTGEKVFLECVQDMDHENMFWYRQDPGLGLRLIYFSYDVKMKEKGDIPEGYSVSREKKERFSLILESASTNQTSMYLCASSSPTGGGSNQPQHFGDGTRLSIL.

This chain connects TRBV29-1 to TRBJ2-3; 9 bases are a match to TRBD2. The ends lost 6 bases at V and 3 bases at J; junction bases unmatched: 4. Looked up from germline, CDR1 is SQVTM and CDR2 is ANQGSEA. This CDR3 contains 13 residues. CDR3 bases: TGCAGCGTAGGTCTAGCGGGAACAGATACGCAGTATTTT. It codes for CSVGLAGTDTQYF.

This clone appeared once. At the DNA level, this CDR3 is encoded by other sequences in the same sample as well. The chain couples TRBV29-1 to TRBJ1-5, with no clear D. CDR1 is SQVTM, CDR2 ANQGSEA, per germline. The CDR3 loop spans 14 amino acids. V shed 0 bases and J shed 5 bases, with 11 bases lying between them. CDR3 sequence: CSVEDAQADQPQHF. The CDR3 DNA follows: TGCAGCGTTGAAGATGCCCAGGCCGATCAGCCCCAGCATTTT.

J is TRBJ2-7 and V is TRBV19, with D possibly being TRBD1 (6 bases). CDR3 length: 15 amino acids. Germline CDR1 is LNHDA and CDR2 is SQIVND (reference sequence). The V end was cut by 2 bases, the J end by 5 bases, with 16 bases between. This CDR3 reads CASSITPGEAHEQYF. CDR3 DNA sequence: TGTGCCAGTAGTATAACCCCAGGGGAAGCCCACGAGCAGTACTTC.

The CDR3 is CASRARGLDTQYF. The CDR3 DNA sequence: TGTGCCAGCAGGGCCAGGGGTCTAGATACGCAGTATTTT. The genes are TRBV6-5 and TRBJ2-3, with D perhaps TRBD1 (6 bases). CDR1 is MNHEY, CDR2 SVGAGI, per germline. The CDR3 runs 13 residues. V lost 6 bases, J lost 5 bases, and 12 bases lay in between.

This clone is a singleton in its sample. The chain couples TRBV2 to TRBJ1-1; the D is unclear. Germline CDR1 is SNHLY and CDR2 is FYNNEI. The V and J ends lost 8 bases and 2 bases respectively, with 12 bases between them. The CDR3 is made up of 13 amino acids. For the CDR3, the DNA is TGTGCCAGCGGAACACGATACAACACTGAAGCTTTCTTT. Translation gives CASGTRYNTEAFF.

The chain couples TRBV7-8 to TRBJ1-6; the match to TRBD1 covers 7 bases. Germline V gives CDR1 SGHVS, CDR2 FQNEAQ. J was trimmed by 3 bases and V by 1 base; bases with no gene match: 6. This CDR3 is built from 17 residues. DNA of the CDR3: TGTGCCAGCAGCTTAGGGAAGGGGACAGACTATAATTCACCCCTCCACTTT. This translates into CASSLGKGTDYNSPLHF.

V usage is TRBV6-5 and J usage is TRBJ2-7; 12 nucleotides line up with TRBD2. Germline V gives CDR1 MNHEY, CDR2 SVGAGI. This CDR3 is 14 amino acids long. After removal of 8 bases from V and 3 bases from J, the junction contained 5 bases not matched to a gene. For the CDR3, the DNA is TGTGCCAGCGAATTGACTAGCGGGAGCTACGAGCAGTACTTC. Amino acids: CASELTSGSYEQYF.